The 24 T cell receptor beta chains listed next were all sequenced from one sample in a study of T-cell reconstitution after alpha-beta-depleted transplantation in children. The TCRbeta library was prepared with unique molecular identifiers. Via MiXCR, TCRdb re-called the PCR reads, giving one row per CDR3 protein. The table shows some 550,000 distinct CDR3 sequences, with 15% to 20% occurring only once. The input for sequencing was PBMCs from the stem cell graft donor, taken from the stem cell graft. The origin of the receptors is a human donor who donated a stem cell graft to a child with acute lymphoblastic leukemia.

This chain connects TRBV4-2 to TRBJ1-6; D possibly corresponds to TRBD1 (5 bases). V was shortened by 1 base and J by 2 bases, with 18 bases between the two germline ends. This CDR3 spans 19 amino acids. Germline CDR1 LGHNA, CDR2 YNFKEQ. The CDR3 bases are TGTGCCAGCAGCCAAGCCCGCCGGGACCGGGGAACCTATAATTCACCCCTCCACTTT. Residues: CASSQARRDRGTYNSPLHF.

CDR3 nucleotide sequence: TGCAGTGCTGGGACGGGGCGCGAAACTGAAGCTTTCTTT. Its translation: CSAGTGRETEAFF. The chain recombines TRBV20-1 with TRBJ1-1; a weak D match, TRBD1 (5 bases). In germline, CDR1 is DFQATT, CDR2 SNEGSKA (reference sequence). The length of the CDR3 is 13 residues. V lost 5 bases and J 5 bases, leaving 15 bases between the germline ends.

This sequence joins TRBV10-3 and TRBJ2-3; TRBD2 matches 11 bases. The CDR3 contains 16 residues. The germline CDR1 and CDR2 sequences are ENHRY and SYGVKD. V was pared by 4 bases and J by 5 bases, with 8 bases of the junction left unmatched. CDR3 sequence: CAISGRVAGGGDTQYF. CDR3 nucleotide sequence: TGTGCCATCAGTGGAAGAGTAGCGGGAGGGGGAGATACGCAGTATTTT.

This clonotype has only a few counts. The gene calls are TRBV5-1 and TRBJ1-2; D is unclear. The germline V and J ends were trimmed by 0 bases and 0 bases, with 12 bases remaining between them. There are 16 residues in the CDR3. Per germline, CDR1 SGHRS and CDR2 YFSETQ. The CDR3 loop is CASSLVVQGPNYGYTF. The CDR3, as DNA: TGCGCCAGCAGCTTGGTAGTGCAAGGCCCTAACTATGGCTACACCTTC. Complete variable domain (other parts from reference TRBV5-1 and TRBJ1-2): KAGVTQTPRYLIKTRGQQVTLSCSPISGHRSVSWYQQTPGQGLQFLFEYFSETQRNKGNFPGRFSGRQFSNSRSEMNVSTLELGDSALYLCASSLVVQGPNYGYTFGSGTRLTVV.

This clonotype was seen more than once but under ten times. The V call is TRBV29-1, the J call TRBJ1-2, with D tentatively TRBD1 (6 bases). Between the trimmed V and J ends, which lost 4 bases and 7 bases, there was a span of 13 bases. Germline V gives CDR1 SQVTM, CDR2 ANQGSEA. This CDR3 comprises 12 residues. The CDR3: CSVGVGATGYTF. The CDR3 nucleotides are TGCAGCGTTGGGGTGGGGGCCACTGGCTACACCTTC.

This clonotype was recorded a few times. The chain has TRBV7-3 and TRBJ2-6; TRBD2 matches at 7 bases. Germline-derived CDR1 and CDR2 are SGHTA and FQGTGA. The CDR3 has 17 residues. V dropped 0 bases and J dropped 2; count of bases not matched to a gene: 4. The CDR3 coding sequence is TGTGCCAGCAGCTTAACGGTTGGGGGGGCTGGGGCCAACGTCCTGACTTTC. Residues: CASSLTVGGAGANVLTF.

The chain links TRBV6-1 to TRBJ2-1; D is uncertain. The CDR3 extends over 10 amino acids. With 8 bases removed from V and 5 bases from J, the gap between germline ends came to 4 bases. Germline loops: CDR1 MNHNS, CDR2 SASEGT. CDR3 sequence reads: CASGHNEQFF. DNA of the CDR3: TGTGCCAGCGGCCACAATGAGCAGTTCTTC.

Only a few counts were recorded for this clonotype. The chain recombines TRBV27 with TRBJ2-7; 10 bases are a match to TRBD2. This CDR3 is 14 amino acids long. J lost 6 bases, V lost 5 bases, and 7 bases had no gene match. Germline V gene sequence: CDR1 MNHEY, CDR2 SMNVEV (reference sequence). The CDR3 region is CASSPRTSGLEQYF. As DNA, the CDR3 is TGTGCCAGCAGTCCTCGGACTAGCGGACTCGAGCAGTACTTC.

This clonotype was seen only a few times. The genes are TRBV5-1 and TRBJ2-7, with 9 bases fitting TRBD1. Germline CDR1 SGHRS, CDR2 YFSETQ. V was clipped by 0 bases and J by 6 bases; unmatched bases: 7. The CDR3 runs to 15 residues. CDR3 DNA sequence: TGCGCCAGCAGCTTGGGCCGGGACAGGGACCGCGAGCAGTACTTC. Its protein product is CASSLGRDRDREQYF.

The CDR3 spells CSARAQSSSAGPYNEQFF. In DNA form, the CDR3 reads TGCAGTGCTAGAGCCCAATCATCTTCAGCGGGGCCCTACAATGAGCAGTTCTTC. The V call is TRBV20-1, the J call TRBJ2-1; 7 bases fit TRBD2. Per the germline V gene, CDR1 is DFQATT and CDR2 is SNEGSKA (reference sequence). J lost 2 bases, V lost 1 base, and 14 bases had no gene match. The CDR3 totals 18 residues.

The genes are TRBV11-3 and TRBJ2-1; no clear D. The CDR3 is 13 residues long. From germline, CDR1 is SGHNT and CDR2 YENEEA. The V gene lost 0 bases and the J gene lost 10 bases, with 10 bases spanning the gap. CDR3 sequence reads: CASSLDFFREQFF. The CDR3 nucleotides are TGTGCCAGCAGCTTAGATTTTTTCCGGGAGCAGTTCTTC.

The rearrangement joins TRBV7-9 to TRBJ1-1; tentatively, D is TRBD1 (5 bases). Germline loops: CDR1 SEHNR, CDR2 FQNEAQ (reference sequence). The germline V and J ends were trimmed by 2 bases and 5 bases, with 12 bases remaining between them. The CDR3 totals 14 residues. The chain's CDR3 is CASSLTQGGTEAFF. The CDR3 DNA reads TGTGCCAGCAGCTTAACCCAGGGTGGGACTGAAGCTTTCTTT.

This clonotype was counted only a few times. The rearrangement joins TRBV27 to TRBJ2-5, with D perhaps matching TRBD2 (5 bases). Germline loops: CDR1 MNHEY, CDR2 SMNVEV (reference sequence). This CDR3 region has 15 residues. Trimming removed 0 bases at V and 4 bases at J, with 12 bases between. CDR3 sequence (DNA): TGTGCCAGCAGTTTATCGCTAGCTATTGGAGAGACCCAGTACTTC. This encodes CASSLSLAIGETQYF.

The rearrangement links TRBV24-1 to TRBJ2-7, with 7 bases lining up with TRBD1. The CDR3 loop spans 13 amino acids. V shed 4 bases and J 7 bases; nucleotides not matched to a gene: 6. Germline CDR1 is KGHDR and CDR2 is SFDVKD. The CDR3 bases are TGTGCCACCAGTGACCCCGGACAGGAGGAGCAGTACTTC. Translation: CATSDPGQEEQYF.

V and J are TRBV7-9 and TRBJ2-7; 12 bases map to TRBD2. The J segment lost 0 bases and the V segment lost 6 bases, leaving 6 bases of the junction unmatched. The CDR3 spans 16 residues. Per the germline V gene, CDR1 is SEHNR and CDR2 is FQNEAQ (reference sequence). The CDR3 coding sequence is TGTGCCAGCAGTCCTCGGACTAGCGGGAACTCCTACGAGCAGTACTTC. Its protein product is CASSPRTSGNSYEQYF.

The chain employs TRBV13 and TRBJ2-2; the match to TRBD1 covers 7 bases. CDR3 size: 16 residues. The germline gives CDR1 PRHDT, CDR2 FYEKMQ (reference sequence). V trimming: 5 bases; J trimming: 2 bases; junction bases outside the gene matches: 8. Here the CDR3 reads CASSHPTGPNTGELFF. CDR3 bases: TGTGCCAGCAGCCATCCGACAGGGCCCAACACCGGGGAGCTGTTTTTT.

The chain has TRBV11-1 and TRBJ2-2; 10 nucleotides align to TRBD2. Germline trimming cut 4 bases from V and 5 bases from J; bases unmatched to any gene: 13. Germline CDR1 and CDR2: SGHAT and FQDESV (reference sequence). This CDR3 comprises 18 residues. CDR3 protein: CASSSPVELAGGTGELFF. As DNA, the CDR3 is TGTGCCAGCAGCTCTCCTGTGGAATTAGCGGGAGGTACCGGGGAGCTGTTTTTT.

The chain employs TRBV24-1 and TRBJ2-7, with 7 nucleotides matching TRBD2. The CDR3 spans 16 residues. Germline V gene sequence: CDR1 KGHDR, CDR2 SFDVKD. J was trimmed by 5 bases and V by 4 bases; bases with no gene match: 13. CDR3 residues: CATSDPRGREHNEQYF. The CDR3 DNA is TGTGCCACCAGTGACCCGCGGGGGAGGGAACACAACGAGCAGTACTTC.

The CDR3, as DNA: TGTGCCAGCAGTGAGCAGGGACAGGGGGCTGAGACCCAGTACTTC. It is translated as CASSEQGQGAETQYF. The chain employs TRBV2 and TRBJ2-5; 12 nucleotides line up with TRBD1. The CDR3 totals 15 residues. V shed 3 bases, J shed 5 bases, and the junction held 4 bases outside the gene matches. CDR1 and CDR2 (germline): SNHLY, FYNNEI.

The chain recombines TRBV12-5 with TRBJ2-7; a possible D gene is TRBD2 (6 bases). The germline CDR1 and CDR2 sequences are LGHNT and FRNRAP. The CDR3 loop spans 15 amino acids. Trimming took 1 base from V and 5 from J, leaving 15 bases between them. The CDR3 nucleotides read TGTGCTAGTGGTTTGGGCCGGAGGGGTCAAGACGAGCAGTACTTC. Translation: CASGLGRRGQDEQYF.

In its sample, this clonotype was seen a few times. The chain uses TRBV7-8 and TRBJ2-1, with D perhaps matching TRBD1 (6 bases). Germline CDR1 reads SGHVS; CDR2 reads FQNEAQ. The CDR3 is 18 residues long. Trimming shortened V by 5 bases and J by 4 bases, and 24 bases separated the two germline ends. The CDR3 loop reads CASSMQMGASGEYNEQFF. The CDR3 DNA sequence: TGTGCCAGCAGCATGCAAATGGGGGCGAGCGGAGAGTACAATGAGCAGTTCTTC.

This clonotype was observed a few times. The chain is built from TRBV5-1 and TRBJ1-2; TRBD1 agrees at 9 bases. Looked up from germline, CDR1 is SGHRS and CDR2 is YFSETQ. CDR3 length: 15 residues. The junction had 9 bases not matched to a gene; V was cut back by 2 bases and J by 7 bases. CDR3 sequence (DNA): TGCGCCAGCAGCTTTCCCCGGACAGGGGAGGGTGGCTACACCTTC. It yields the protein CASSFPRTGEGGYTF.

This CDR3 reads CASTTGINYEQYF. The DNA for the CDR3 is TGCGCCAGCACCACAGGGATCAACTACGAGCAGTACTTC. The rearrangement links TRBV5-1 to TRBJ2-7; maybe TRBD1 (6 bases). V gave up 6 bases and J gave up 3 bases, with 13 bases separating them. CDR3 length: 13 amino acids. Per the germline V gene, CDR1 is SGHRS and CDR2 is YFSETQ. The full variable domain, its missing parts supplied by reference TRBV5-1 and TRBJ2-7, is KAGVTQTPRYLIKTRGQQVTLSCSPISGHRSVSWYQQTPGQGLQFLFEYFSETQRNKGNFPGRFSGRQFSNSRSEMNVSTLELGDSALYLCASTTGINYEQYFGPGTRLTVT.

This clonotype was picked up a small number of times. This chain connects TRBV20-1 to TRBJ2-1, with 8 bases fitting TRBD1. Germline V gene lookup returns CDR1 DFQATT and CDR2 SNEGSKA (reference sequence). The CDR3 contains 14 residues. V was pared by 5 bases and J by 0 bases, with 3 bases of the junction left unmatched. The CDR3 loop reads CSALDRGSYNEQFF. The CDR3 DNA sequence: TGCAGTGCTCTAGACAGGGGCTCCTACAATGAGCAGTTCTTC.